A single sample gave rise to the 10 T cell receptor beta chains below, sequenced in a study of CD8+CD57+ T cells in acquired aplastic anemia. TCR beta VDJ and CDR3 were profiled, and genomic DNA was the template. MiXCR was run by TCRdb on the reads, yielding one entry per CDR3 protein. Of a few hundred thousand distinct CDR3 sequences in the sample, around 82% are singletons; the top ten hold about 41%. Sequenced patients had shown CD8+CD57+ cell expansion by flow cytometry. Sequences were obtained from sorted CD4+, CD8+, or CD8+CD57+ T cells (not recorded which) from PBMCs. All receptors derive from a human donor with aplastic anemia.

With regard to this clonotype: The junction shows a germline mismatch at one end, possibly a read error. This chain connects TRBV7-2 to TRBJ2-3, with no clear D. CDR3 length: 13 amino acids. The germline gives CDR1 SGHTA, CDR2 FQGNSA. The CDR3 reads CASSLAGTHDTQF. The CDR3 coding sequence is TGTGCCAGCAGCTTAGCGGGCACTCATGATACGCAGTTT.

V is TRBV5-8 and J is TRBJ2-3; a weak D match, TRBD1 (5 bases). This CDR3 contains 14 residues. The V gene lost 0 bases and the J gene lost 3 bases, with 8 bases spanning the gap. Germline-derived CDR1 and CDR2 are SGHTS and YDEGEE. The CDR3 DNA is TGTGCCAGCAGCTTGGTAAAGGGGACAGATACGCAGTATTTT. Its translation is CASSLVKGTDTQYF.

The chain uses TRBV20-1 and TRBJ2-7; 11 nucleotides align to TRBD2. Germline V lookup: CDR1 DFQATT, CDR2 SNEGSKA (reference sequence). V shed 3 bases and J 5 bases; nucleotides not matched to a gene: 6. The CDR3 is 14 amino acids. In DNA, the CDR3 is TGCAGTGCTAGGCCAGGGACTAGCGGTAACGAGCAGTACTTC. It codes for CSARPGTSGNEQYF.

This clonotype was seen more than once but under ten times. In DNA, the CDR3 is TGTGCCATCAGGACAGGGAACTATGGCTACACCTTC. It codes for CAIRTGNYGYTF. The chain has TRBV10-3 and TRBJ1-2, with 7 positions matching TRBD1. Germline V gene lookup returns CDR1 ENHRY and CDR2 SYGVKD. The CDR3 loop spans 12 amino acids. Trimming cost V 6 bases and J 2 bases; bases outside gene matches: 0.

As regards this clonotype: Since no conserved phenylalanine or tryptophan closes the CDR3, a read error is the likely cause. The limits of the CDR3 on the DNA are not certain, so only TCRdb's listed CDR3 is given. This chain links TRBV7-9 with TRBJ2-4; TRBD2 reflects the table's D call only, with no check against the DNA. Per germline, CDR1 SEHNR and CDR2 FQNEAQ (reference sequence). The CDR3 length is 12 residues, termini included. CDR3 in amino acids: CASSGARSGGYD.

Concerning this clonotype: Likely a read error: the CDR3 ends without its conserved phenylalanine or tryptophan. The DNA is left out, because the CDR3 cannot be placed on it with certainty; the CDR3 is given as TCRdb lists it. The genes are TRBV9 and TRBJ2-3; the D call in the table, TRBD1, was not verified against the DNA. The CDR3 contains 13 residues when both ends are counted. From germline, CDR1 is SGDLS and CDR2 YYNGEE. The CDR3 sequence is CASSDAKGELLRV.

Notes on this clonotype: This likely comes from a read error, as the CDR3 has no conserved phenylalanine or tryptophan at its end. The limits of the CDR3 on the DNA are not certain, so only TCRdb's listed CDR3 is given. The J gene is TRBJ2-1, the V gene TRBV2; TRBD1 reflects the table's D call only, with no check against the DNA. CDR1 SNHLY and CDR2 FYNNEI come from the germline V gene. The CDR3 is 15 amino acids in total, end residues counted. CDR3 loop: CASGFGGTDTHYFGP.

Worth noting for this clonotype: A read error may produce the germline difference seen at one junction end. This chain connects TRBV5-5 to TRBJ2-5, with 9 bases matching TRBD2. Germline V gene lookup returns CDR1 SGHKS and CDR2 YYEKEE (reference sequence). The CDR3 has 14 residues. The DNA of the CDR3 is TGCGCCAGCAGCTTAGCGGGGGCTGGAGAGACCCAGTACTTC. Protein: CASSLAGAGETQYF.

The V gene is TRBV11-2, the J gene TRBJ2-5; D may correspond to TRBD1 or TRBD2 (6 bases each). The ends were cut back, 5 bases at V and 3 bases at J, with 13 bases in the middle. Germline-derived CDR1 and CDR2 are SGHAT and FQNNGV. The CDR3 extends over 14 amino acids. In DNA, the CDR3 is TGTGCCAGCAGCAGGGGGGCCGGCGAAGAGACCCAGTACTTC. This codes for CASSRGAGEETQYF.

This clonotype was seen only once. The CDR3 DNA is TGTGCCAGCAAGTTGGAGAGGGACGGGCTGGTATATGGCTACACCTTC. This sequence encodes CASKLERDGLVYGYTF. The J gene is TRBJ1-2, the V gene TRBV7-9, with D maybe TRBD1 (5 bases). CDR1 is SEHNR, CDR2 FQNEAQ, per germline (reference sequence). The CDR3 totals 16 residues. Trimming cost V 7 bases and J 5 bases, with 23 bases left between them.